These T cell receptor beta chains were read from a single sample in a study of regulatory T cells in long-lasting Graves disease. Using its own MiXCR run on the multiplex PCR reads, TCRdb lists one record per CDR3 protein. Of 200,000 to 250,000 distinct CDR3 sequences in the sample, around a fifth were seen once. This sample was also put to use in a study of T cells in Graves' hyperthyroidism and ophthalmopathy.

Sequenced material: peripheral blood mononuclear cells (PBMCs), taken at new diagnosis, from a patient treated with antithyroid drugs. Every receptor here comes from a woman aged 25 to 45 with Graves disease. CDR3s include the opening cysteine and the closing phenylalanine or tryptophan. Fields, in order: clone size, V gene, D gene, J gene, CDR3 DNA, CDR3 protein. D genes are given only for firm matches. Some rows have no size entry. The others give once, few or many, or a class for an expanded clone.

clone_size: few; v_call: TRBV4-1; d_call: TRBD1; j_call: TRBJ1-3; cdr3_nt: TGCGCCAGCAGCCAAGTCAGGGGGATGACCATATATTTT; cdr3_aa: CASSQVRGMTIYF
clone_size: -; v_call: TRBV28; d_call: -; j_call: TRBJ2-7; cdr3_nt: TGTGCCAGCAGGCTCGCCGGCGGAACCCCTTCCGAGCAGTACTTC; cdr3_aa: CASRLAGGTPSEQYF
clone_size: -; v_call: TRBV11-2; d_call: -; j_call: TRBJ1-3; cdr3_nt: TGTGCCAGCAGCTTAACGCAGGGGCTGGATGGAAACGCGATATATTTT; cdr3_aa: CASSLTQGLDGNAIYF
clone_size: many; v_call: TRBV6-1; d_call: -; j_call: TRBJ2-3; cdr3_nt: TGTGCCAGCAGTGAAGTCAGGGGAGGAACAGATACGCAGTATTTT; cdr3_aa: CASSEVRGGTDTQYF
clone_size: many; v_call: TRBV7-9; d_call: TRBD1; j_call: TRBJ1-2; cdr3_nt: TGTGCCAGCAGCTTCCAGACAGGGAGGTTTAACTATGGCTACACCTTC; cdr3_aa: CASSFQTGRFNYGYTF
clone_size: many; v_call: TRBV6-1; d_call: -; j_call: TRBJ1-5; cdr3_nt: TGTGCCAGCAGTGTGAAACCCTATAGCAATCAGCCCCAGCATTTT; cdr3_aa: CASSVKPYSNQPQHF
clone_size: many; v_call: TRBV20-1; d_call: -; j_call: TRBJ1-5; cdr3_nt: TGCAGTGCTAGAGAGGGCCACACCGGACAGCCCCAGCATTTT; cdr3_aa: CSAREGHTGQPQHF
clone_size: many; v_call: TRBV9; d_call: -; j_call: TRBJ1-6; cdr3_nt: TGTGCCAGCAGCATCGGACCCCATAATTCACCCCTCCACTTT; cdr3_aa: CASSIGPHNSPLHF
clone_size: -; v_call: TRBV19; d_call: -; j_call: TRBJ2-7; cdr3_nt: TGTGCCAGTAGTAGACAGGACTACGAGCAGTACTTC; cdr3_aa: CASSRQDYEQYF
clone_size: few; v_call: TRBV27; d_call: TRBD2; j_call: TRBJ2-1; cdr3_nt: TGTGCCAGCAGTTTAGGCGGGAGTGTCAATGAGCAGTTCTTC; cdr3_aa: CASSLGGSVNEQFF
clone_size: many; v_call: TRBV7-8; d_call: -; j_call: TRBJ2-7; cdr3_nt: TGTGCCAGCAGCCCGGGCAGGCTTACCTACGAGCAGTACTTC; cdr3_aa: CASSPGRLTYEQYF
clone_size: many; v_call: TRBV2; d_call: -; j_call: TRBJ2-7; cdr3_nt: TGTGCCAGCAGTGTTGGCGGCTACGAGCAGTACTTC; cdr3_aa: CASSVGGYEQYF
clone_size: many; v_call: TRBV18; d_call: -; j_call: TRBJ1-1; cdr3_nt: TGTGCCAGCTCACCACGGGCAGGGGTCCTGGACACTGAAGCTTTCTTT; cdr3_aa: CASSPRAGVLDTEAFF
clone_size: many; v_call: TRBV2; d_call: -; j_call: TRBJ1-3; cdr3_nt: TGTGCCAGCATTGAGGGCAATAACTCTGGAAACACCATATATTTT; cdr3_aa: CASIEGNNSGNTIYF
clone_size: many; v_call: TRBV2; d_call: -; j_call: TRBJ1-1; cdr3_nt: TGTGCCAGCAGACCCCAGGAGTACAACACTGAAGCTTTCTTT; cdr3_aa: CASRPQEYNTEAFF
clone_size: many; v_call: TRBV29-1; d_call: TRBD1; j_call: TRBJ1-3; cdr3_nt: TGCAGCGTCAGCAGGGGGCTATCTGGAAACACCATATATTTT; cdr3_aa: CSVSRGLSGNTIYF
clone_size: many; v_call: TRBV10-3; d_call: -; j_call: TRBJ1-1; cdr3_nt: TGTGCCATCAGTGAGTCTTTCTCTGAAGCTTTCTTT; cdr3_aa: CAISESFSEAFF
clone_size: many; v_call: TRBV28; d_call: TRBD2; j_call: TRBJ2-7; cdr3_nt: TGTGCCAGCAGGCGACGGCCGGGACGGAGAATGACGGGAGGGCCCGGGGAGCAGTACTTC; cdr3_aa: CASRRRPGRRMTGGPGEQYF
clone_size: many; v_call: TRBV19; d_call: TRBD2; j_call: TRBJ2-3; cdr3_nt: TGTGCCAGTAGTATTAGCGGGGAAGGAGAACCCAGAGATACGCAGTATTTT; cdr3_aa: CASSISGEGEPRDTQYF
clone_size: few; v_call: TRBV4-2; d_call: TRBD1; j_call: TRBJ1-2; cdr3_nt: TGTGCCAGCAGCCTAGGGGGGACAGGGACTAACTATGGCTACACCTTC; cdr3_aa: CASSLGGTGTNYGYTF
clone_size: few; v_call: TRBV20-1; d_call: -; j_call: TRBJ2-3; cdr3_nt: TGCAGTGCTAGCACCGACTCAGATACGCAGTATTTT; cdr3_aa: CSASTDSDTQYF
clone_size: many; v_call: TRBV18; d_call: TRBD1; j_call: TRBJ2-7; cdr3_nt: TGTGCCAGCTCAGCGACAGGGGGGGTCTACGAGCAGTACTTC; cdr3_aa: CASSATGGVYEQYF
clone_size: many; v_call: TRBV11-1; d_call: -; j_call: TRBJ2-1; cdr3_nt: TGTGCCAGCAGCTTAGCCGGACGGGGACTTTACAATGAGCAGTTCTTC; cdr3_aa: CASSLAGRGLYNEQFF
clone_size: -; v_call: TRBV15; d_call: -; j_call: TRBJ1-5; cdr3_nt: TGTGCCACCAGCAGACAGGGTCAGCCCCAGCATTTT; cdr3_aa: CATSRQGQPQHF
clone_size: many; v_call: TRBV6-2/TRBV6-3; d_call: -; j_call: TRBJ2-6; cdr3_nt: TGTGCCAGCAGTTACGGGGCTTATTCTGGGGCCAACGTCCTGACTTTC; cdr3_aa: CASSYGAYSGANVLTF
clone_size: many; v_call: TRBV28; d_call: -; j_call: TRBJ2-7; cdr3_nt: TGTGCCAGCAGTTTATCAACGCAGGGATCGCAGTACTTC; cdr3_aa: CASSLSTQGSQYF
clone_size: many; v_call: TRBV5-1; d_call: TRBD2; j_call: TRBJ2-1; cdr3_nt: TGCGCCAGCAGCGACGGACTAGCGGGCAATGAGCAGTTCTTC; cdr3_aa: CASSDGLAGNEQFF
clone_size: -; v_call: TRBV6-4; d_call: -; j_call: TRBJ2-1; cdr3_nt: TGTGCCAGCAGTGACTCCGGGGGAATAAATGAGCAGTTCTTC; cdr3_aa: CASSDSGGINEQFF
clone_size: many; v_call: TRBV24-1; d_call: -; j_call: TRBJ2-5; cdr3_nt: TGTGCCACCGGGCCGTCGGGGGCAAGGCAGACCCAGTACTTC; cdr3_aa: CATGPSGARQTQYF
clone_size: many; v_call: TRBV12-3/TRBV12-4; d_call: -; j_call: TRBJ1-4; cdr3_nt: TGTGCCAGCAGGAACGCAGGGAAAAAGAATGAAAAACTGTTTTTT; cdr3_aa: CASRNAGKKNEKLFF
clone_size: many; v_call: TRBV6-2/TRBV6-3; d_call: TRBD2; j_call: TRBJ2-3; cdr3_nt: TGTGCCAGCAGGATATCTGACGGGAGGGCCATGGATACGCAGTATTTT; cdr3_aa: CASRISDGRAMDTQYF
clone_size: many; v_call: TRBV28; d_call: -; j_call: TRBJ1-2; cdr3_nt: TGTGCCACTCATAAGACAGGCCGACTGGTCTATGGCTACACCTTC; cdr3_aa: CATHKTGRLVYGYTF
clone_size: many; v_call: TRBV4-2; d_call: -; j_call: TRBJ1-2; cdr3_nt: TGTGCCAGCAGCCAAAGGGACGGATCTAACTATGGCTACACCTTC; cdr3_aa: CASSQRDGSNYGYTF
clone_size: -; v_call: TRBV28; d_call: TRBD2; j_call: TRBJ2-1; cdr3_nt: TGTGCCAGCAGTGGACCCAATGGAAGCGGGAGGACGGCGTACAATGAGCAGTTCTTC; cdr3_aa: CASSGPNGSGRTAYNEQFF
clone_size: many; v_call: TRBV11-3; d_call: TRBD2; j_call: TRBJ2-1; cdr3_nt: TGTGCCAGCAGCTCCCCCAAGGTGAGCGGGGTATACAATGAGCAGTTCTTC; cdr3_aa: CASSSPKVSGVYNEQFF
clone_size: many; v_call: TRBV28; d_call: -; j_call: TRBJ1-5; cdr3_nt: TGTGCCAGCAGCATCGGGATAAATCAGCCCCAGCATTTT; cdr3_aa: CASSIGINQPQHF
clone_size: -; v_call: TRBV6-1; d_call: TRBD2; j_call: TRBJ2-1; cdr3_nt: TGTGCCAGCAGTGAAGGTAGGCGCCTAGCGGCCTACAATGAGCAGTTCTTC; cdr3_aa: CASSEGRRLAAYNEQFF
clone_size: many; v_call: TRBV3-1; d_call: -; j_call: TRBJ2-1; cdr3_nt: TGTGCCAGCAGCCCGCCGGGACGGACCTACAATGAGCAGTTCTTC; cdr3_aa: CASSPPGRTYNEQFF
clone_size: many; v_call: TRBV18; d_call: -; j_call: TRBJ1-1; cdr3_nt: TGTGCCAGCTCACCATCGGTCGGAAACGAAGCTTTCTTT; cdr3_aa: CASSPSVGNEAFF
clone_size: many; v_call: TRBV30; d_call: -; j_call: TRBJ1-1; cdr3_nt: TGTGCCTGGAGTCGAGACTTGAACACTGAAGCTTTCTTT; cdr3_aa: CAWSRDLNTEAFF
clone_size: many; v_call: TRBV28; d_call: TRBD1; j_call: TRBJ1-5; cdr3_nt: TGTGCCAGCGTTGAGACGACAGGGATGCCCTCCTTCGGCAATCAGCCCCAGCATTTT; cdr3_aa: CASVETTGMPSFGNQPQHF
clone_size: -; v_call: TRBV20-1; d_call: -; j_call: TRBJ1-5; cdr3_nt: TGCAGTGCTAGACACAGCAATCAGCCCCAGCATTTT; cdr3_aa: CSARHSNQPQHF
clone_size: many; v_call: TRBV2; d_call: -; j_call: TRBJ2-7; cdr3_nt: TGTGCCAGCAGTCCGGACATCCACGAGCAGTACTTC; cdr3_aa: CASSPDIHEQYF
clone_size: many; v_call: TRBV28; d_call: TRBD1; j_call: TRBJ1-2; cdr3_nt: TGTGCCAGCACCCCGATCATTGGACAGGGGGCGGGCTATGGCTACACCTTC; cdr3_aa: CASTPIIGQGAGYGYTF
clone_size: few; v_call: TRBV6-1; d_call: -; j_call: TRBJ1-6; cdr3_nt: TGTGCCAGCAGTGCACCTCAGGTCCGTAATTCACCCCTCCACTTT; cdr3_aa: CASSAPQVRNSPLHF
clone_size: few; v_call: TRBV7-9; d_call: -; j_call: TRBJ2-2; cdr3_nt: TGTGCCAGCAGCTTAGTGGTGAACACCGGGGAGCTGTTTTTT; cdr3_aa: CASSLVVNTGELFF
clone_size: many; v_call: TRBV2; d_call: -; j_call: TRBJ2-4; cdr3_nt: TGTGCCAGCAGTGGACTAGCCAAAAACATTCAGTACTTC; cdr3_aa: CASSGLAKNIQYF
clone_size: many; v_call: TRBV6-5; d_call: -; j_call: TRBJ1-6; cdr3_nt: TGTGCCAGCAGTTACTCGGATTCACCCCTCCACTTT; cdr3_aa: CASSYSDSPLHF